These 28 T cell receptor beta chains were sequenced from one sample in a study of T cell responses to AZD1222 COVID-19 vaccine. The data were produced by immunoSEQ multiplex PCR, yet TCRdb's version contains in-frame clones alone and is incomplete. The sample lists over 150,000 clones; roughly 94% were seen once. Sequencing used peripheral blood, obtained 28 days after the second AZD1222 dose. The receptors were gathered from an adult who received the AZD1222 COVID-19 vaccine.

This clone was observed once. The chain uses TRBV6-6 and TRBJ1-2, with a possible D match to TRBD1 (5 bases). The CDR3 totals 18 residues. CDR1 and CDR2 from the germline V gene are MNHNY and SVGAGI (reference sequence). Trimming cost V 5 bases and J 2 bases, with 24 bases left between them. The CDR3 nucleotides are TGTGCCAGCAGTCCAAAACGGGGGGGTCTACTACTAAACTATGGCTACACCTTC. It is translated as CASSPKRGGLLLNYGYTF.

The chain carries TRBV30 and TRBJ2-7, with TRBD2 identical over 8 bases. CDR1 is GTSNPN, CDR2 SVGIG, per germline (reference sequence). CDR3 size: 14 residues. Losses at the gene ends were 3 bases for V and 3 bases for J; bases not matched to a gene: 7. The CDR3: CAWSALAGYYEQYF. The CDR3 DNA follows: TGTGCCTGGAGCGCCCTAGCGGGTTACTACGAGCAGTACTTC.

This chain links TRBV19 with TRBJ2-1; D unresolved. V was cut by 4 bases and J by 4 bases, with 8 bases left in between. Looked up from germline, CDR1 is LNHDA and CDR2 is SQIVND (reference sequence). The CDR3 runs to 13 residues. The CDR3 reads CASSRGGYNEQFF. In nucleotides, the CDR3 is TGTGCCAGTAGTAGGGGTGGGTACAATGAGCAGTTCTTC.

The chain combines TRBV11-2 with TRBJ2-5; 8 nucleotides agree with TRBD1. Trimming removed 4 bases from V and 5 bases from J; junction bases left unmatched: 9. Germline V CDR1 and CDR2: SGHAT, FQNNGV. CDR3 length: 15 residues. The CDR3 spells CASSYGTGYRETQYF. The DNA for the CDR3 is TGTGCCAGCAGCTACGGGACAGGCTATAGGGAGACCCAGTACTTC.

This rearrangement joins TRBV12-3 or TRBV12-4 to TRBJ1-1; D perhaps matches TRBD1 (5 bases). V shed 3 bases and J shed 11 bases, with 16 bases lying between them. The CDR3 loop spans 13 amino acids. Here the CDR3 DNA reads TGTGCCAGCAGTTTGGCTGGGGGGGGAGGGGCTTTCTTT. This codes for CASSLAGGGGAFF.

This clone was seen once. The chain combines TRBV5-1 with TRBJ1-1, with D perhaps matching TRBD1 (5 bases). CDR3 length: 14 residues. Between the trimmed V and J ends, which lost 7 bases and 1 base, there was a span of 14 bases. Germline V lookup: CDR1 SGHRS, CDR2 YFSETQ. The CDR3 region is CASAGGTGNTEAFF. CDR3 bases: TGCGCCAGCGCAGGAGGAACAGGGAACACTGAAGCTTTCTTT.

The J gene is TRBJ1-2, the V gene TRBV7-9; weak D call: TRBD1 (5 bases). The germline V gene encodes CDR1 SEHNR and CDR2 FQNEAQ (reference sequence). The CDR3 sequence is 19 residues long. Deletions cut 2 bases from V and 1 base from J, with 23 bases between. As DNA, the CDR3 is TGTGCCAGCAGCTTAAGGTCCGGGACGGTCAATCTACTTAACTATGGCTACACCTTC. It yields the protein CASSLRSGTVNLLNYGYTF.

The J gene is TRBJ1-5, the V gene TRBV6-5; possible D gene TRBD1, 5 bases. The V and J ends lost 8 bases and 5 bases respectively, with 16 bases between them. Germline values: CDR1 MNHEY, CDR2 SVGAGI. There are 14 residues in the CDR3. The CDR3 sequence: CASSVRTRDQPQHF. The CDR3 bases are TGTGCCAGCTCAGTAAGGACAAGAGATCAGCCCCAGCATTTT.

This clone was seen a handful of times. The chain links TRBV15 to TRBJ1-5; no clear D gene. V lost 3 bases to trimming and J lost 3 bases, with 18 bases between them. Germline CDR1 reads LNHNV; CDR2 reads YYDKDF (reference sequence). The CDR3 spans 17 residues. CDR3 protein: CATSSPKSGRINQPQHF. In nucleotides, the CDR3 is TGTGCCACCAGCAGCCCAAAATCCGGACGGATCAATCAGCCCCAGCATTTT.

The V and J genes are TRBV3-1 (or the pseudogene TRBV3-2) and TRBJ2-5; TRBD2 agrees at 8 bases. The CDR3 is made up of 15 amino acids. The ends lost 10 bases at V and 2 bases at J; junction bases unmatched: 12. Looked up from germline, CDR1 is LGHDT and CDR2 is YNNKEL (reference sequence). Here the CDR3 reads CATARSAGEQETQYF. CDR3 nucleotide sequence: TGTGCCACCGCCAGGTCAGCGGGAGAACAAGAGACCCAGTACTTC.

The chain joins TRBV5-8 to TRBJ1-1; D call uncertain. The CDR3 totals 14 residues. V lost 4 bases and J 4 bases, leaving 14 bases between the germline ends. Per the germline V gene, CDR1 is SGHTS and CDR2 is YDEGEE. The chain's CDR3 is CASSPGADGTEAFF. The CDR3 DNA reads as TGTGCCAGCAGCCCGGGTGCGGACGGCACTGAAGCTTTCTTT. Supplemented by reference TRBV5-8 and TRBJ1-1, the full variable domain reads EAGVTQSPTHLIKTRGQQATLRCSPISGHTSVYWYQQALGLGLQFLLWYDEGEERNRGNFPPRFSGRQFPNYSSELNVNALELEDSALYLCASSPGADGTEAFFGQGTRLTVV.

This chain joins TRBV6-5 and TRBJ2-5; TRBD2 agrees at 10 bases. The germline V gene has CDR1 MNHEY and CDR2 SVGAGI. This CDR3 has 15 amino acids. J was trimmed by 2 bases and V by 5 bases; bases with no gene match: 5. This CDR3 is CASSIASGGQETQYF. The CDR3 DNA reads TGTGCCAGCAGTATAGCTAGCGGGGGTCAAGAGACCCAGTACTTC.

The rearrangement joins TRBV6-5 to TRBJ1-6; possibly TRBD1 for D (5 bases). Germline V gives CDR1 MNHEY, CDR2 SVGAGI. The V gene lost 6 bases and the J gene lost 6 bases, with 12 bases spanning the gap. The CDR3 has 14 residues. In nucleotides, the CDR3 is TGTGCCAGCAGCTTTACAGGAACTAATTCACCCCTCCACTTT. It encodes CASSFTGTNSPLHF.

The chain has TRBV7-2 and TRBJ1-1; D unclear. CDR3 length equals 14 residues. Trimming took 3 bases from V and 5 from J, leaving 13 bases between them. CDR1 SGHTA and CDR2 FQGNSA come from the germline V gene. DNA for the CDR3: TGTGCCAGCAGCTTCACGGAGCTGGGGACTGAAGCTTTCTTT. It is translated as CASSFTELGTEAFF. The full variable domain, completed using reference TRBV7-2 and TRBJ1-1, is GAGVSQSPSNKVTEKGKDVELRCDPISGHTALYWYRQSLGQGLEFLIYFQGNSAPDKSGLPSDRFSAERTGGSVSTLTIQRTQQEDSAVYLCASSFTELGTEAFFGQGTRLTVV.

The CDR3 region has the DNA TGTGCCTGGAGGGGACAGAAGAATTCACCCCTCCACTTT. Its protein is CAWRGQKNSPLHF. The chain employs TRBV30 and TRBJ1-6; 7 bases align to TRBD1. Germline V CDR1 and CDR2: GTSNPN, SVGIG (reference sequence). V was pared by 3 bases and J by 7 bases, with 3 bases of the junction left unmatched. The CDR3 loop spans 13 amino acids. Complete variable domain (other parts from reference TRBV30 and TRBJ1-6): SQTIHQWPATLVQPVGSPLSLECTVEGTSNPNLYWYRQAAGRGLQLLFYSVGIGQISSEVPQNLSASRPQDRQFILSSKKLLLSDSGFYLCAWRGQKNSPLHFGNGTRLTVT.

This clone was found once. The V and J genes are TRBV5-4 and TRBJ2-1; D unclear. The CDR3 has 15 amino acids. Germline-derived CDR1 and CDR2 are SGHNT and YYREEE (reference sequence). V lost 0 bases to trimming and J lost 6 bases, with 13 bases between them. The CDR3, as DNA: TGTGCCAGCAGCTTGGGACTTCTGGGTATCAATGAGCAGTTCTTC. Encoded protein: CASSLGLLGINEQFF.

J is TRBJ2-5 and V is TRBV27, with 10 bases matching TRBD2. The CDR3 contains 15 residues. Germline-derived CDR1 and CDR2 are MNHEY and SMNVEV (reference sequence). The trim removed 10 bases at V and 4 bases at J, leaving 12 bases unmatched. CDR3 amino acids: CATSPSGGAGETQYF. The DNA for the CDR3 is TGTGCCACCTCTCCCAGCGGGGGGGCGGGAGAGACCCAGTACTTC.

The rearrangement joins TRBV19 to TRBJ2-3; no clear D. CDR3 length equals 14 residues. Between the trimmed V and J ends, which lost 1 base and 0 bases, there was a span of 5 bases. Germline assignment: CDR1 LNHDA and CDR2 SQIVND (reference sequence). The CDR3 loop is CASSIAPSTDTQYF. CDR3 in DNA: TGTGCCAGTAGTATAGCCCCTAGCACAGATACGCAGTATTTT.

This rearrangement joins TRBV7-3 to TRBJ2-3, with 8 bases lining up with TRBD2. Germline values: CDR1 SGHTA, CDR2 FQGTGA. This CDR3 is 16 amino acids long. J gave up 3 bases and V 1 base, and 6 bases lay outside the gene matches. CDR3 loop: CASSLNPAGVTDTQYF. The CDR3 DNA is TGTGCCAGCAGCTTAAACCCAGCGGGGGTGACAGATACGCAGTATTTT. The full variable domain, its missing parts supplied by reference TRBV7-3 and TRBJ2-3, is GAGVSQTPSNKVTEKGKYVELRCDPISGHTALYWYRQSLGQGPEFLIYFQGTGAADDSGLPNDRFFAVRPEGSVSTLKIQRTERGDSAVYLCASSLNPAGVTDTQYFGPGTRLTVL.

This chain links TRBV6-4 with TRBJ2-7, with a tentative D call TRBD1 (5 bases). Trimming shortened V by 3 bases and J by 2 bases, and 17 bases separated the two germline ends. This CDR3 region has 16 residues. Germline V gene lookup returns CDR1 MRHNA and CDR2 SNTAGT. DNA for the CDR3: TGTGCCAGCAGTGATCCGCCCCAAGACAGAACCTACGAGCAGTACTTC. This sequence encodes CASSDPPQDRTYEQYF.

The chain joins TRBV19 to TRBJ1-1; D is possibly TRBD1 (6 bases). CDR3 length: 13 amino acids. V gave up 4 bases and J gave up 8 bases, with 14 bases separating them. Germline loops: CDR1 LNHDA, CDR2 SQIVND (reference sequence). The CDR3: CASSSGTLLEAFF. Here the CDR3 DNA reads TGTGCCAGTAGTAGCGGGACACTACTGGAAGCTTTCTTT.

The chain employs TRBV6-1 and TRBJ1-5; D is unclear. CDR3 length: 12 amino acids. The ends were cut back, 3 bases at V and 5 bases at J, with 5 bases in the middle. CDR1 is MNHNS, CDR2 SASEGT, per germline. This CDR3 is CASSDLYQPQHF. The CDR3 nucleotides are TGTGCCAGCAGTGATTTATATCAGCCCCAGCATTTT.

The chain has TRBV6-6 and TRBJ1-5; the D is unclear. Per germline, CDR1 MNHNY and CDR2 SVGAGI (reference sequence). The CDR3 extends over 15 amino acids. V shed 0 bases and J shed 7 bases, with 13 bases lying between them. The CDR3 bases are TGTGCCAGCAGTTACTCGGAGAGGGTTGGCCAGCCCCAGCATTTT. Protein product: CASSYSERVGQPQHF.

The chain carries TRBV19 and TRBJ2-2; 8 bases match TRBD1. The germline CDR1 and CDR2 sequences are LNHDA and SQIVND (reference sequence). Germline trimming cut 9 bases from V and 1 base from J; bases unmatched to any gene: 4. This CDR3 contains 14 residues. DNA of the CDR3: TGTGCCAGCTGGGACAGGAGGAACACCGGGGAGCTGTTTTTT. This translates into CASWDRRNTGELFF.

A single count supports this clone. This chain connects TRBV5-1 to TRBJ1-1; D is uncertain. CDR1 and CDR2 from the germline V gene are SGHRS and YFSETQ. The CDR3 loop spans 13 amino acids. The V end was cut by 0 bases, the J end by 4 bases, with 7 bases between. The CDR3 region has the DNA TGCGCCAGCAGCTTGGATGTGTCCACTGAAGCTTTCTTT. Translated: CASSLDVSTEAFF.

The rearrangement uses TRBV5-1 and TRBJ2-1; 11 bases align to TRBD2. The trim removed 3 bases at V and 1 base at J, leaving 15 bases unmatched. The CDR3 length is 20 residues. Germline V gives CDR1 SGHRS, CDR2 YFSETQ. The CDR3 nucleotides are TGCGCCAGCAGCTCGCACATTAGCGGGAGGGCCACTTCGTCCTACAATGAGCAGTTCTTC. As protein: CASSSHISGRATSSYNEQFF.

The chain is built from TRBV9 and TRBJ1-1; no clear D gene. Trimming took off 0 bases at V and 3 bases at J, with 15 bases between the two ends. This CDR3 has 16 residues. Per the germline V gene, CDR1 is SGDLS and CDR2 is YYNGEE. The CDR3, as DNA: TGTGCCAGCAGCGTAGCAGTAGCGCTCCAATACACTGAAGCTTTCTTT. Translated: CASSVAVALQYTEAFF. The variable domain in full, with the rest retrieved from reference TRBV9 and TRBJ1-1, is DSGVTQTPKHLITATGQRVTLRCSPRSGDLSVYWYQQSLDQGLQFLIQYYNGEERAKGNILERFSAQQFPDLHSELNLSSLELGDSALYFCASSVAVALQYTEAFFGQGTRLTVV.

The rearrangement links TRBV28 to TRBJ2-7; 12 nucleotides line up with TRBD1. The CDR3 covers 15 residues. Trimming removed 5 bases from V and 7 bases from J; junction bases left unmatched: 9. The germline gives CDR1 MDHEN, CDR2 SYDVKM. In DNA, the CDR3 is TGTGCCAGCAGTGAGGCGGGACAGGGGGCTTGGGAGCAGTACTTC. This codes for CASSEAGQGAWEQYF.